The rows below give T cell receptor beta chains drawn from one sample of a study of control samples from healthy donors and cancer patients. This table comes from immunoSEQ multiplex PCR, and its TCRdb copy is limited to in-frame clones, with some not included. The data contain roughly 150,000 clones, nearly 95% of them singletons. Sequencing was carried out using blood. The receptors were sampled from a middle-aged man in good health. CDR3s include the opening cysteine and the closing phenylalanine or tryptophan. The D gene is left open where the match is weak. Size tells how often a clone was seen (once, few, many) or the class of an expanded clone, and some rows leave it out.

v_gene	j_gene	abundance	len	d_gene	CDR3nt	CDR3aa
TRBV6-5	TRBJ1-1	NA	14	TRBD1	TGTGCCAGCAGTCGGACAGGGGAATCTCTTGAAGCTTTCTTT	CASSRTGESLEAFF
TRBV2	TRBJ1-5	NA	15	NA	TGTGCCAGCATTACAGGGCCGAAGAGCAATCAGCCCCAGCATTTT	CASITGPKSNQPQHF
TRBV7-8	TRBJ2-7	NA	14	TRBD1	TGTGCCAGCAGCTTATTGACAGGGCCCTACGAGCAGTACTTC	CASSLLTGPYEQYF
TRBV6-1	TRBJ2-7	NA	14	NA	TGTGCCAGCAGTGAAGGGGGCGCGGCCTACGAGCAGTACTTC	CASSEGGAAYEQYF
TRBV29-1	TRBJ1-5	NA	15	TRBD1	TGCAGCGTTGTCGAAAGGACAGGACCTAATCAGCCCCAGCATTTT	CSVVERTGPNQPQHF
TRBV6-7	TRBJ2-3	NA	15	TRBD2	TGTGCCTCTACCTTCCCTAGCGGTTTCACAGATACGCAGTATTTT	CASTFPSGFTDTQYF
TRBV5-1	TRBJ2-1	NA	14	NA	TGCGCCAGCAGCGGGAAAGTGTTATCCAATGAGCAGTTCTTC	CASSGKVLSNEQFF
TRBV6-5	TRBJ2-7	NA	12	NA	TGTGCCAGCAGAATCCGGGACTTCGAGCAGTACTTC	CASRIRDFEQYF
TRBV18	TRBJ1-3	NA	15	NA	TGTGCCAGCTCACCCCGGAAGAGCTCTGGAAACACCATATATTTT	CASSPRKSSGNTIYF
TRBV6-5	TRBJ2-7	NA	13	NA	TGTGCCAGCAGTTACACGGTAAACTACGAGCAGTACTTC	CASSYTVNYEQYF
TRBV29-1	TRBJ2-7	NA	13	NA	TGCAGCGTTTTACGGGAAATTAGCTACGAGCAGTACTTC	CSVLREISYEQYF
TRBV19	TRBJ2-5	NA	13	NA	TGTGCCAGTAGTATAGGGGGTTGGGAGACCCAGTACTTC	CASSIGGWETQYF
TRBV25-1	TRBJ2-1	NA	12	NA	TGTGCCAGCTCCAGGGACTACAATGAGCAGTTCTTC	CASSRDYNEQFF
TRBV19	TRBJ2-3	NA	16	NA	TGTGCCAGTAGTATAAAAATCGTCAGATCAGGGGAGACGCAGTATTTT	CASSIKIVRSGETQYF
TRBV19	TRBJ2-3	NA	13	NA	TGTGCCAGTAGTATAGCGGCAGGCGGTACGCAGTATTTT	CASSIAAGGTQYF
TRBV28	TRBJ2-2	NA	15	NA	TGTGCCAGCAGATCCTCACAGGTCAACACCGGGGAGCTGTTTTTT	CASRSSQVNTGELFF
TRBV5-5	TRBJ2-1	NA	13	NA	TGTGCCAGCAGCTCCGGGAACTACAATGAGCAGTTCTTC	CASSSGNYNEQFF
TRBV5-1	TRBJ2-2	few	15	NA	TGCGCCAGCAGCTTTTATGGGGGGAACACCGGGGAGCTGTTTTTT	CASSFYGGNTGELFF
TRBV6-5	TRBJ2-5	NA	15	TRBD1	TGTGCCAGCAAGCCTTCTCTGGACAGGGCTGAGACCCAGTACTTC	CASKPSLDRAETQYF
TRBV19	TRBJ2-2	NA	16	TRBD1	TGTGCCAGTAGTTACAGGACAGGGGGCTTCACCGGGGAGCTGTTTTTT	CASSYRTGGFTGELFF
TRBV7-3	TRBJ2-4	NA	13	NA	TGTGCCAGCAGCTCGTCGGGTCAAAACATTCAGTACTTC	CASSSSGQNIQYF
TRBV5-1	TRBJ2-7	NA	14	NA	TGCGCCAGCAGCTCCCAAGGGGAATTCTACGAGCAGTACTTC	CASSSQGEFYEQYF
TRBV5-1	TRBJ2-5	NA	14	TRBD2	TGCGCCAGCACTTTTCTAGCGGGAGTTGAGACCCAGTACTTC	CASTFLAGVETQYF
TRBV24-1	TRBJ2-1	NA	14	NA	TGTGCCACCCCCGCAGGTCATCTCTACAATGAGCAGTTCTTC	CATPAGHLYNEQFF
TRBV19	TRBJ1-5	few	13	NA	TGTGCCGGTTCCCCCGGGTGGAATCAGCCCCAGCATTTT	CAGSPGWNQPQHF
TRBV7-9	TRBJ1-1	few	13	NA	TGTGCCAGCAGCTTAGGGGTCCTCACTGAAGCTTTCTTT	CASSLGVLTEAFF
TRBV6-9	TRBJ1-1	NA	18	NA	TGTGCCAGCCCCATCCTGCTGGTGGGGGTGATCGTGTGCACTGAAGCTTTCTTT	CASPILLVGVIVCTEAFF
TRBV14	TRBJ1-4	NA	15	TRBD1	TGTGCCAGCAGCCAACCCGGGACAGGGATGGCAAAACTGTTTTTT	CASSQPGTGMAKLFF
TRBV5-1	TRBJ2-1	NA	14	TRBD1	TGCGCCAGCAGCTTGGGGACAGGGGGTCATGAGCAGTTCTTC	CASSLGTGGHEQFF
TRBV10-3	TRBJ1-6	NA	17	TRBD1	TGTGCCATCAGAAAGCAAGCTGGGACAGGGGAACGATCACCCCTCCACTTT	CAIRKQAGTGERSPLHF
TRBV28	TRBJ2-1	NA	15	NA	TGTGCCAGCAAGGCAGGAGGACCCCCCTACAATGAGCAGTTCTTC	CASKAGGPPYNEQFF
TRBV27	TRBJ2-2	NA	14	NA	TGTGCCAGCAGCCGAGATTGGGGGACCGGGGAGCTGTTTTTT	CASSRDWGTGELFF
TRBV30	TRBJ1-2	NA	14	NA	TGTGCCTGGAGTCCACGGGACCGCTCCTATGGCTACACCTTC	CAWSPRDRSYGYTF
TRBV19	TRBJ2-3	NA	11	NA	TGTGCCAGTAGTATGGAAGATACGCAGTATTTT	CASSMEDTQYF
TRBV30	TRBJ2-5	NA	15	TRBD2	TGTGCCTCCCAGACTAGCCGGATCCCACAGGAGACCCAGTACTTC	CASQTSRIPQETQYF
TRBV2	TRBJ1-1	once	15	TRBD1	TGTGCCAGCAGTGAAGGACAGGGGGCTCGAGCTGAAGCTTTCTTT	CASSEGQGARAEAFF
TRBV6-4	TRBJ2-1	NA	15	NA	TGTGCCAGCAGTGACTTGGGGCAACCCTACAATGAGCAGTTCTTC	CASSDLGQPYNEQFF
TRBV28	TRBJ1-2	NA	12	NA	TGTGCCAGCGGCGGACTCCCGAAGAGTTACACCTTC	CASGGLPKSYTF
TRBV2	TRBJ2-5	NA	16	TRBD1	TGTGCCAGTGAAGGGCCGGGCAGGGGGCAGGTAGAGACCCAGTACTTC	CASEGPGRGQVETQYF
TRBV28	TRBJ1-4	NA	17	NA	TGTGCCAGCAGTTTATATTATGGGCCAGCAACTAATGAAAAACTGTTTTTT	CASSLYYGPATNEKLFF
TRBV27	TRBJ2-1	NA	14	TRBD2	TGTGCCAGCTGGACTAGCGGGACCTACAATGAGCAGTTCTTC	CASWTSGTYNEQFF
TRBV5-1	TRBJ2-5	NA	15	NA	TGCGCCAGCAGCTTGGAGACAGGAACCCAAGAGACCCAGTACTTC	CASSLETGTQETQYF
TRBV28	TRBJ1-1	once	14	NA	TGTGCCAGCAGTCTGCCCGGTTCGCGCACTGAAGCTTTCTTT	CASSLPGSRTEAFF
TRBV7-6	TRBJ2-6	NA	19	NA	TGTGCCAGCAGCTTAACGGCCGGGACAAGACTCTCTGGGGCCAACGTCCTGACTTTC	CASSLTAGTRLSGANVLTF
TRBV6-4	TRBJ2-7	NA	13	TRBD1	TGTGCCAGCAGTAAGACAGGGACGGGAGAGCAGTACTTC	CASSKTGTGEQYF
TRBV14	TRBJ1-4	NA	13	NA	TGTGCCAGCAGCCCCAGGTGGGGTGAAAAACTGTTTTTT	CASSPRWGEKLFF
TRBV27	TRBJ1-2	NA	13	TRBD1	TGTGCCAGCAGGGGGACAGGGGGGTTAGGCTACACCTTC	CASRGTGGLGYTF
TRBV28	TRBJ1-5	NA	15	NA	TGTGCCAGCAGTTCCCCTACAGGACTGAATCAGCCCCAGCATTTT	CASSSPTGLNQPQHF
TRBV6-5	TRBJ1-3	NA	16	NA	TGTGCCAGCAGTTCAGCCCAGGGGCACTCTGGAAACACCATATATTTT	CASSSAQGHSGNTIYF
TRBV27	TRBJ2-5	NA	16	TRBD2	TGTGCCAGCAGTTTATCGATACTAGCGGGAGAAGAGACCCAGTACTTC	CASSLSILAGEETQYF
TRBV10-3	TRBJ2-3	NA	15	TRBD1	TGTGCCATCAGGGGGACAGGGATTAGCACAGATACGCAGTATTTT	CAIRGTGISTDTQYF
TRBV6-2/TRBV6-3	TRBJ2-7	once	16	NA	TGTGCCAGCAGTTACCGAGCCGGGACTCTGATTGGAGAGCAGTACTTC	CASSYRAGTLIGEQYF
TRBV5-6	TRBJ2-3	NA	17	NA	TGTGCCAGCAGCTTGGATTGGGGGGCGTTGCGCACAGATACGCAGTATTTT	CASSLDWGALRTDTQYF
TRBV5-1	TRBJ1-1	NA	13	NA	TGCGCCAGCTTCCTACAGGGGAACACTGAAGCTTTCTTT	CASFLQGNTEAFF
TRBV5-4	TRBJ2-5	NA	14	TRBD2	TGTGCCAGCAGCTTAGCGGGAGTAAAAGAGACCCAGTACTTC	CASSLAGVKETQYF
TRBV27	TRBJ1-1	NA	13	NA	TGTGCCAGCAGTCACAGGGAGGCGACTGAAGCTTTCTTT	CASSHREATEAFF
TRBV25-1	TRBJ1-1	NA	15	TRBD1	TGTGCCAGCAGTCCCCTGGGACAGGGGGGGACTGAAGCTTTCTTT	CASSPLGQGGTEAFF